These 24 T cell receptor beta chains share one sample of origin, sequenced in a study of cytomegalovirus exposure and HLA in healthy donors. Amplification used 60 Vbeta primers and 13 Jbeta primers. The table came from immunoSEQ multiplex PCR; TCRdb's copy has only in-frame clones and leaves some out. The sample yields nearly 110,000 clones, 75% seen once. Sequenced: PBMCs. The receptor source for this set is a male donor in good health and CMV-seropositive.

This chain connects TRBV9 to TRBJ2-1, with TRBD1 matching over 8 bases. The CDR3 runs 16 residues. V lost 0 bases, J lost 6 bases, and 8 bases stayed unmatched. Germline V gene lookup returns CDR1 SGDLS and CDR2 YYNGEE. CDR3 sequence reads: CASSVGLGQGFNEQFF. The CDR3 nucleotides are TGTGCCAGCAGCGTAGGTTTAGGACAGGGCTTCAATGAGCAGTTCTTC.

The chain carries TRBV9 and TRBJ2-2; possible D gene TRBD2, 5 bases. Germline V gene data show CDR1 as SGDLS and CDR2 as YYNGEE. Trimming shortened V by 7 bases and J by 2 bases, and 15 bases separated the two germline ends. CDR3 length equals 15 residues. The CDR3 coding sequence is TGTGCCAGCCATATCGATGGGAGAAACACCGGGGAGCTGTTTTTT. Its protein product is CASHIDGRNTGELFF.

The chain recombines TRBV25-1 with TRBJ2-1, with 10 bases aligning to TRBD2. CDR1 is MGHDK and CDR2 is SYGVNS in the germline V gene. V trimming: 4 bases; J trimming: 5 bases; junction bases outside the gene matches: 5. The CDR3 contains 15 residues. In nucleotides, the CDR3 is TGTGCCAGCAGTGGCTCTAGCGGGAGTGACAATGAGCAGTTCTTC. It encodes CASSGSSGSDNEQFF.

This chain links TRBV7-6 with TRBJ2-7; D might be TRBD1 (7 bases). Germline values: CDR1 SGHVS, CDR2 FNYEAQ. Trimming pared 5 bases from V and 3 bases from J, leaving 23 bases between. The CDR3 is 17 residues long. The CDR3 is CASSLFMEGARSYEQYF. DNA of the CDR3: TGTGCCAGCAGCCTTTTCATGGAGGGGGCTCGCAGCTACGAGCAGTACTTC.

This clone was found once. This sequence joins TRBV4-2 and TRBJ2-3, with 15 positions matching TRBD2. CDR1 LGHNA and CDR2 YNFKEQ come from the germline V gene. The CDR3 has 20 residues. The V and J ends lost 4 bases and 4 bases, in that order; junction bases with no gene match: 15. DNA of the CDR3: TGTGCCAGCAGCCCTCGGACTAGCGGGGGGGCCAATATTATCGCAGATACGCAGTATTTT. Translated: CASSPRTSGGANIIADTQYF.

This rearrangement joins TRBV15 to TRBJ1-2; no firm D call. Trimming shortened V by 0 bases and J by 1 base, and 9 bases separated the two germline ends. The germline V gene has CDR1 LNHNV and CDR2 YYDKDF (reference sequence). There are 15 residues in the CDR3. The CDR3 here is CATSRDQEGNYGYTF. CDR3 sequence (DNA): TGTGCCACCAGCAGAGATCAAGAGGGTAACTATGGCTACACCTTC.

The rearrangement links TRBV4-2 to TRBJ2-2; 10 bases map to TRBD2. J lost 0 bases, V lost 3 bases, and 10 bases had no gene match. Germline V gene lookup returns CDR1 LGHNA and CDR2 YNFKEQ. The length of the CDR3 is 19 residues. CDR3 protein: CASSHVPGTSVANTGELFF. Written as DNA, the CDR3 is TGTGCCAGCAGCCACGTTCCCGGGACTAGCGTTGCGAACACCGGGGAGCTGTTTTTT.

The chain is built from TRBV19 and TRBJ2-7; D may be TRBD1 (6 bases). The V end lost 7 bases, the J end lost 1 base, and 11 bases lay between the germline ends. This CDR3 is 13 amino acids long. Germline CDR1 LNHDA, CDR2 SQIVND (reference sequence). CDR3 sequence: CASTGVTSYEQYF. The CDR3 region has the DNA TGTGCCAGTACAGGGGTCACATCCTACGAGCAGTACTTC.

The chain joins TRBV9 to TRBJ2-6; D is undetermined. Germline values: CDR1 SGDLS, CDR2 YYNGEE. The CDR3 extends over 16 amino acids. Trimming pared 0 bases from V and 0 bases from J, leaving 7 bases between. CDR3 amino acids: CASSVEHHSGANVLTF. DNA for the CDR3: TGTGCCAGCAGCGTAGAACACCACTCTGGGGCCAACGTCCTGACTTTC.

J is TRBJ1-2 and V is TRBV4-3, with 11 bases lining up with TRBD1. The V segment lost 4 bases and the J segment 3 bases; nucleotides outside the gene matches: 7. In germline, CDR1 is LGHNA, CDR2 YSLEER. This CDR3 contains 16 residues. The CDR3 region is CASSPRGTGGYYGYTF. CDR3 coding DNA: TGCGCCAGCAGCCCCCGCGGGACAGGGGGATACTATGGCTACACCTTC.

The chain couples TRBV6-5 to TRBJ1-1, with 9 bases aligning to TRBD1. V was clipped by 4 bases and J by 5 bases; unmatched bases: 8. The V gene's germline CDR1 is MNHEY and CDR2 SVGAGI. The CDR3 is 15 residues long. The CDR3: CASSFEQGAGTEAFF. CDR3 coding DNA: TGTGCCAGCAGTTTCGAACAGGGGGCAGGTACTGAAGCTTTCTTT.

V and J are TRBV7-9 and TRBJ1-1, with a tentative D call TRBD1 (6 bases). The CDR3 has 15 amino acids. Trimming took off 1 base at V and 1 base at J, with 10 bases between the two ends. Germline loops: CDR1 SEHNR, CDR2 FQNEAQ (reference sequence). CDR3 sequence: CASSLGGRGNTEAFF. The CDR3 nucleotides are TGTGCCAGCAGCTTAGGTGGCAGGGGGAACACTGAAGCTTTCTTT.

The rearrangement joins TRBV10-3 to TRBJ1-3; a possible D gene is TRBD1 (5 bases). V was clipped by 2 bases and J by 0 bases, with 8 bases between them. Germline values: CDR1 ENHRY, CDR2 SYGVKD. The CDR3 is 15 amino acids. For the CDR3, the DNA is TGTGCCATCAGTGAGCCCCAGGGCTCTGGAAACACCATATATTTT. Translated: CAISEPQGSGNTIYF.

V usage is TRBV7-9 and J usage is TRBJ1-1, with D maybe TRBD1 (5 bases). The CDR3 extends over 13 amino acids. V was pared by 4 bases and J by 8 bases, with 14 bases between. CDR1 and CDR2 (germline): SEHNR, FQNEAQ (reference sequence). The CDR3 DNA reads as TGTGCCAGCAGCTATTTCGGGACTGAGGAAGCTTTCTTT. Its protein product is CASSYFGTEEAFF.

This chain uses TRBV15 with TRBJ1-4, with D unclear. This CDR3 is built from 11 residues. V lost 4 bases and J 6 bases, leaving 3 bases between the germline ends. Germline CDR1 LNHNV, CDR2 YYDKDF (reference sequence). CDR3 sequence (DNA): TGTGCCACCAGCACATATGAAAAACTGTTTTTT. It yields the protein CATSTYEKLFF.

This chain connects TRBV27 to TRBJ2-7; 7 nucleotides line up with TRBD1. This CDR3 spans 14 amino acids. Germline CDR1 reads MNHEY; CDR2 reads SMNVEV (reference sequence). V was clipped by 5 bases and J by 3 bases; unmatched bases: 7. CDR3 protein: CASSPDRSNYEQYF. The CDR3 coding sequence is TGTGCCAGCAGTCCGGACAGGAGCAACTACGAGCAGTACTTC.

The rearrangement links TRBV5-1 to TRBJ2-7, with 7 bases lining up with TRBD2. Germline assignment: CDR1 SGHRS and CDR2 YFSETQ. Trimming took 6 bases from V and 0 from J; bases not matched to a gene: 6. CDR3 length: 14 amino acids. This CDR3 reads CASTQRDPSYEQYF. DNA of the CDR3: TGCGCCAGCACGCAGCGGGACCCCTCCTACGAGCAGTACTTC.

This clone was observed a handful of times. The CDR3 reads CASRSTSGNYGYTF. The CDR3 nucleotides are TGTGCCAGCAGATCTACCTCGGGGAACTATGGCTACACCTTC. J is TRBJ1-2 and V is TRBV5-4; D is ambiguous. The germline V gene has CDR1 SGHNT and CDR2 YYREEE (reference sequence). CDR3 size: 14 residues. The V end was cut by 5 bases, the J end by 2 bases, with 13 bases between.

This clone has more than one count but fewer than ten. The rearrangement links TRBV28 to TRBJ2-7; TRBD1 matches at 7 bases. Unmatched junction bases numbered 11, after V lost 5 bases and J lost 7 bases. Germline CDR1 and CDR2: MDHEN and SYDVKM. The CDR3 is 14 amino acids. The CDR3 loop is CASSTTGRSGEQYF. CDR3 DNA sequence: TGTGCCAGCAGTACGACAGGGAGATCGGGGGAGCAGTACTTC.

This clone was recorded only once. The V gene is TRBV4-3, the J gene TRBJ2-2; possibly TRBD1 for D (5 bases). The germline V gene has CDR1 LGHNA and CDR2 YSLEER. The V and J ends lost 0 bases and 6 bases respectively, with 11 bases between them. The CDR3 is 15 residues long. CDR3 coding DNA: TGCGCCAGCAGCCAAGATTGGACAATCCCCGGGGAGCTGTTTTTT. Encoded protein: CASSQDWTIPGELFF.

This clone was detected once. The genes are TRBV7-2 and TRBJ1-5, with unresolved D. V was pared by 2 bases and J by 0 bases, with 8 bases between. Germline V gene lookup returns CDR1 SGHTA and CDR2 FQGNSA. This CDR3 is built from 15 residues. The CDR3 loop is CASSLRVNSNQPQHF. DNA for the CDR3: TGTGCCAGCAGCTTACGGGTGAATAGCAATCAGCCCCAGCATTTT.

The chain carries TRBV9 and TRBJ1-2; TRBD1 aligns across 8 bases. Losses at the gene ends were 0 bases for V and 7 bases for J; bases not matched to a gene: 8. Germline V gene lookup returns CDR1 SGDLS and CDR2 YYNGEE. The CDR3 is 15 residues long. The chain's CDR3 is CASSVGYQGARGYTF. For the CDR3, the DNA is TGTGCCAGCAGCGTAGGTTATCAGGGGGCTCGTGGCTACACCTTC. Supplemented by reference TRBV9 and TRBJ1-2, the full variable domain reads DSGVTQTPKHLITATGQRVTLRCSPRSGDLSVYWYQQSLDQGLQFLIQYYNGEERAKGNILERFSAQQFPDLHSELNLSSLELGDSALYFCASSVGYQGARGYTFGSGTRLTVV.

The gene calls are TRBV5-6 and TRBJ1-1; D is ambiguous. Trimming removed 2 bases from V and 2 bases from J, with 10 bases in between. The CDR3 runs 14 residues. In germline, CDR1 is SGHDT, CDR2 YYEEEE. This CDR3 is CASSFLGYNTEAFF. CDR3 bases: TGTGCCAGCAGCTTCCTCGGGTACAACACTGAAGCTTTCTTT.

The gene calls are TRBV29-1 and TRBJ2-5; tentatively, D is TRBD2 (6 bases). The CDR3 runs 13 residues. The V gene's germline CDR1 is SQVTM and CDR2 ANQGSEA. Trimming pared 7 bases from V and 0 bases from J, leaving 12 bases between. The CDR3 here is CSGRGRYQETQYF. The CDR3 coding sequence is TGCAGCGGGAGGGGTCGGTACCAAGAGACCCAGTACTTC.